This TCR beta chain was profiled in a study of blood T cell repertoires in COVID-19 (dated by TCRdb to between 2020 and 2021). With respect to the entire study: Collaborator samples came from the United States, Italy and Spain and covered acute and convalescent phases of COVID-19. The material from the prospective study consisted of cDNA or gDNA derived from T cells, B-cell-depleted T cells, or PBMCs. Subjects who had been exposed to COVID-19, were actively infected with it, or had recovered from it provided the deeply sampled blood TCRbeta repertoires that made up the dataset. The repertoires were made available in a free public database intended to serve as a resource for research on the immune response to SARS-CoV-2. The samples were drawn from the first 160 participants of the ongoing ImmuneRACE study and from 1,254 subjects provided by 6 global collaborators. A de-identified subject ID, COVID-19 status, age in years and sex were almost always included in the sample metadata. Where HLA class I and class II types were available, the types were taken from metadata supplied by the sample provider, not from assay-based typing.

Notes on this clone: There is no known antigen for this receptor. No base quality values were provided; no much bigger clone lies one nucleotide off.

The collaborating institutions used their own protocols to collect whole blood in K2EDTA tubes. For TCRbeta analysis, collaborators shipped samples as frozen whole blood, isolated PBMCs, or DNA extracted from either of those sample types. Results the study describes overall, beyond this receptor: The amount of clinical and demographic metadata varied by source and participant and was provided uncurated.

The immunoSEQ Assay, a bias-controlled multiplex PCR, was used to amplify TCRbeta CDR3 regions from genomic DNA. The paper's processing steps were these. The number of nucleated cells in each sample was estimated by amplification of reference gene primers within the assay. To quantify the absolute abundance of each unique TCRbeta CDR3 rearrangement, sequence reads were collapsed and filtered. For each sample, productive Simpson clonality was calculated by taking the square root of Simpson's diversity index across productive rearrangements. As stored in TCRdb, this immuneACCESS dataset retains in-frame rearrangements with V and J assigned. A fraction of the clones does not appear; measured against another copy, unresolved V genes explain less than half of the discrepancy, and the remainder lacks a known reason. V and J calls and clone size are copied from that table; D and trimming were computed from the DNA. Counted in this sample were about 200,000 clones; about four fifths of them appeared once. Roughly 2.7% of the sample is taken by the ten largest.

The CDR3 spans 12 residues, from the cysteine through the phenylalanine. Only the CDR3 DNA is retained, 36 bases long and in frame from the first base. CDR1 MNHEY and CDR2 SMNVEV are derived from the germline V gene (reference sequence). The V end loses 6 bases and the J end loses 5 bases, and a stretch of 10 bases separates them. The sequence is built from TRBV27 and TRBJ2-5; possibly the D gene is TRBD1, per 6 matching bases. The TCR sequence derives from a woman aged 35 to 49 with active or convalescent COVID-19. Sequencing was performed on peripheral blood. This receptor carries the CDR3 CASSARGETQYF. The DNA sequence is given as TGTGCCAGCAGCGCTAGGGGGGAGACCCAGTACTTC.